These 22 T cell receptor beta chains share one sample of origin, sequenced in a study of cytomegalovirus exposure and HLA in healthy donors. It was with 60 Vbeta and 13 Jbeta primers that the PCR ran. Measured with immunoSEQ multiplex PCR; TCRdb has only the in-frame clones, and not every one. This table holds 240,000 or so clones, approximately 82% found once. The specimen was PBMCs. The receptors here all came from an older woman in good health and CMV-seropositive.

CDR3 nucleotide sequence: TGTGCCTGGAGGCGTGGGAGGACGTCCCCTGGGGCCAACGTCCTGACTTTC. Its protein product is CAWRRGRTSPGANVLTF. V is TRBV30 and J is TRBJ2-6; D is possibly TRBD2 (6 bases). The germline V gene has CDR1 GTSNPN and CDR2 SVGIG (reference sequence). The CDR3 is 17 residues long. V lost 3 bases and J lost 2, with 17 bases in between.

The chain recombines TRBV5-8 with TRBJ1-1, with 10 positions matching TRBD1. The CDR3 length is 15 residues. Per the germline V gene, CDR1 is SGHTS and CDR2 is YDEGEE. Germline trimming cut 4 bases from V and 5 bases from J; bases unmatched to any gene: 8. CDR3: CASSHRTGGKTEAFF. For the CDR3, the DNA is TGTGCCAGCAGCCACCGGACAGGGGGGAAGACTGAAGCTTTCTTT.

The chain employs TRBV10-1 and TRBJ2-1; D gene uncertain. The V end was cut by 0 bases, the J end by 9 bases, with 9 bases between. The CDR3 contains 13 residues. Germline CDR1 reads WNHNN; CDR2 reads SYGVQD (reference sequence). CDR3 DNA sequence: TGCGCCAGCAGTGAGTCGGGCCCTGTTGAGCAGTTCTTC. Translated, it gives CASSESGPVEQFF.

The chain links TRBV28 to TRBJ1-1; D is possibly TRBD1 (6 bases). V lost 7 bases, J lost 0 bases, and 21 bases lay in between. The CDR3 covers 17 residues. The germline V gene has CDR1 MDHEN and CDR2 SYDVKM. The CDR3 protein is CASNSQGSATLNTEAFF. The CDR3 DNA reads TGTGCCAGCAATTCACAGGGCTCAGCTACCCTGAACACTGAAGCTTTCTTT.

A single count supports this clone. The gene calls are TRBV9 and TRBJ1-3; the match to TRBD1 covers 7 bases. In germline, CDR1 is SGDLS, CDR2 YYNGEE. Unmatched junction bases numbered 9, after V lost 2 bases and J lost 4 bases. The CDR3 length is 16 residues. In nucleotides, the CDR3 is TGTGCCAGCAGCGTCGATGCACAGGGACAGGGAAACACCATATATTTT. It encodes CASSVDAQGQGNTIYF.

The V call is TRBV7-2, the J call TRBJ1-2; 7 bases are a match to TRBD1. The germline V gene encodes CDR1 SGHTA and CDR2 FQGNSA. The junction had 4 bases not matched to a gene; V was cut back by 2 bases and J by 1 base. The CDR3 runs to 15 residues. CDR3 sequence: CASSLRGDSNYGYTF. As DNA, the CDR3 is TGTGCCAGCAGCTTAAGGGGGGACAGTAACTATGGCTACACCTTC.

V gene TRBV19 combines with J gene TRBJ1-1, with 8 bases lining up with TRBD1. The CDR3 totals 15 residues. V gave up 2 bases and J gave up 4 bases; unmatched junction bases: 6. The germline gives CDR1 LNHDA, CDR2 SQIVND (reference sequence). As DNA, the CDR3 is TGTGCCAGTAGTATAAGGACAGGGAGAGGCACTGAAGCTTTCTTT. As protein: CASSIRTGRGTEAFF.

The CDR3 DNA sequence: TGTGCCAGCAGCTACCTCAGGGGGGTAATGGAAAAACTGTTTTTT. Amino acids: CASSYLRGVMEKLFF. This chain joins TRBV11-2 and TRBJ1-4, with 7 positions matching TRBD1. Germline V gives CDR1 SGHAT, CDR2 FQNNGV. The junction had 10 bases not matched to a gene; V was cut back by 4 bases and J by 8 bases. This CDR3 has 15 amino acids.

This chain links TRBV4-1 with TRBJ2-6, with 8 bases lining up with TRBD1. Trimming removed 0 bases from V and 0 bases from J; junction bases left unmatched: 7. Germline CDR1 and CDR2: MGHRA and YSYEKL. This CDR3 is built from 19 residues. The CDR3 region is CASSQDWRTGYSGANVLTF. For the CDR3, the DNA is TGCGCCAGCAGCCAAGATTGGCGGACAGGGTACTCTGGGGCCAACGTCCTGACTTTC.

The rearrangement uses TRBV27 and TRBJ2-7; TRBD1 matches 7 bases. Germline V lookup: CDR1 MNHEY, CDR2 SMNVEV (reference sequence). The ends lost 5 bases at V and 0 bases at J; junction bases unmatched: 1. The CDR3 is 13 amino acids. The CDR3 sequence: CASSGTASYEQYF. In DNA form, the CDR3 reads TGTGCCAGCAGTGGGACAGCCTCCTACGAGCAGTACTTC.

V and J are TRBV18 and TRBJ2-2; 7 positions match TRBD2. V lost 1 base, J lost 4 bases, and 9 bases stayed unmatched. Germline V gives CDR1 KGHSH, CDR2 LQKENI. The CDR3 is 17 amino acids. In DNA, the CDR3 is TGTGCCAGCTCACCACGAGGAAGCGCGGGAGCCACCGGGGAGCTGTTTTTT. Its protein product is CASSPRGSAGATGELFF.

This chain connects TRBV4-2 to TRBJ2-6, with a tentative D call TRBD2 (5 bases). The CDR3 covers 17 residues. Germline values: CDR1 LGHNA, CDR2 YNFKEQ. V lost 0 bases to trimming and J lost 2 bases, with 11 bases between them. The CDR3 loop is CASSQERRGPGANVLTF. Here the CDR3 DNA reads TGTGCCAGCAGCCAAGAAAGGCGAGGGCCTGGGGCCAACGTCCTGACTTTC.

In regard to this clone: In the same sample, other DNA sequences code for this CDR3. The V and J genes are TRBV11-2 and TRBJ1-1; D call uncertain. Germline CDR1 is SGHAT and CDR2 is FQNNGV. The CDR3 consists of 13 residues. V lost 5 bases to trimming and J lost 2 bases, with 9 bases between them. CDR3 DNA sequence: TGTGCCAGCAGCCCCGGACTTAACACTGAAGCTTTCTTT. This encodes CASSPGLNTEAFF.

The genes are TRBV7-9 and TRBJ1-1; TRBD1 matches 8 bases. The CDR3 has 14 residues. Looked up from germline, CDR1 is SEHNR and CDR2 is FQNEAQ (reference sequence). The ends lost 5 bases at V and 5 bases at J; junction bases unmatched: 7. DNA of the CDR3: TGTGCCAGCAGCCTAGGACAGGGCGAGACTGAAGCTTTCTTT. As protein: CASSLGQGETEAFF.

The V and J genes are TRBV7-3 and TRBJ2-1; 14 bases fit TRBD2. The germline CDR1 and CDR2 sequences are SGHTA and FQGTGA. There are 21 residues in the CDR3. Trimming removed 4 bases from V and 0 bases from J; junction bases left unmatched: 14. This chain's CDR3 is CASSWELGTSGSPDSYNEQFF. The CDR3 DNA reads TGTGCCAGCAGCTGGGAGCTCGGGACTAGCGGGAGTCCGGACTCCTACAATGAGCAGTTCTTC.

This clone was counted only a few times. The rearrangement joins TRBV28 to TRBJ1-2; TRBD1 matches at 8 bases. The CDR3 runs 13 residues. Germline lookup yields CDR1 MDHEN and CDR2 SYDVKM. Losses at the gene ends were 5 bases for V and 7 bases for J; bases not matched to a gene: 6. This CDR3 reads CASSLTGAVGYTF. As DNA, the CDR3 is TGTGCCAGCAGTCTGACAGGGGCGGTTGGCTACACCTTC.

J is TRBJ1-2 and V is TRBV7-3, with a possible D match to TRBD1 (6 bases). The CDR3 runs to 13 residues. V dropped 4 bases and J dropped 5 bases, with 11 bases sitting between them. In germline, CDR1 is SGHTA, CDR2 FQGTGA. The CDR3 loop reads CASSSETGYGYTF. The CDR3 bases are TGTGCCAGCAGCTCGGAGACAGGATATGGCTACACCTTC. Combining the CDR3 with reference TRBV7-3 and TRBJ1-2 gives the whole variable domain GAGVSQTPSNKVTEKGKYVELRCDPISGHTALYWYRQSLGQGPEFLIYFQGTGAADDSGLPNDRFFAVRPEGSVSTLKIQRTERGDSAVYLCASSSETGYGYTFGSGTRLTVV.

The rearrangement joins TRBV5-5 to TRBJ1-1; D is unclear. CDR1 SGHKS and CDR2 YYEKEE come from the germline V gene (reference sequence). Deletions cut 3 bases from V and 5 bases from J, with 17 bases between. The CDR3 is 15 residues long. The CDR3 DNA follows: TGTGCCAGCAGCTCGCCGCCGGGGTCAGCTACTGAAGCTTTCTTT. This gives the protein CASSSPPGSATEAFF.

This chain uses TRBV5-1 with TRBJ1-5; 7 bases map to TRBD1. CDR1 SGHRS and CDR2 YFSETQ come from the germline V gene. This CDR3 comprises 15 residues. V lost 0 bases, J lost 3 bases, and 3 bases stayed unmatched. In nucleotides, the CDR3 is TGCGCCAGCAGCTTGGTGACAGGGAACAATCAGCCCCAGCATTTT. Protein: CASSLVTGNNQPQHF.

This chain connects TRBV7-9 to TRBJ2-7, with 8 bases that match TRBD1. CDR3 size: 14 residues. Losses at the gene ends were 3 bases for V and 3 bases for J; bases not matched to a gene: 4. Per germline, CDR1 SEHNR and CDR2 FQNEAQ (reference sequence). The CDR3 reads CASSFVDRDYEQYF. The CDR3 nucleotides are TGTGCCAGCAGCTTCGTGGACAGGGACTACGAGCAGTACTTC.

As DNA, the CDR3 is TGTGCCAGCAGTGGATTGGGCAGGGCGAACACCGGGGAGCTGTTTTTT. Its protein product is CASSGLGRANTGELFF. This chain links TRBV25-1 with TRBJ2-2, with D maybe TRBD1 (5 bases). Germline CDR1 MGHDK, CDR2 SYGVNS. V lost 4 bases to trimming and J lost 0 bases, with 12 bases between them. The CDR3 has 16 residues.

The J gene is TRBJ2-7, the V gene TRBV11-2, with TRBD1 identical over 9 bases. The V and J ends lost 5 bases and 4 bases, in that order; junction bases with no gene match: 9. The CDR3 length is 15 residues. Per germline, CDR1 SGHAT and CDR2 FQNNGV. CDR3 nucleotide sequence: TGTGCCAGCAGCCTACCGGGACAGGGAATTTACGAGCAGTACTTC. Translated: CASSLPGQGIYEQYF.